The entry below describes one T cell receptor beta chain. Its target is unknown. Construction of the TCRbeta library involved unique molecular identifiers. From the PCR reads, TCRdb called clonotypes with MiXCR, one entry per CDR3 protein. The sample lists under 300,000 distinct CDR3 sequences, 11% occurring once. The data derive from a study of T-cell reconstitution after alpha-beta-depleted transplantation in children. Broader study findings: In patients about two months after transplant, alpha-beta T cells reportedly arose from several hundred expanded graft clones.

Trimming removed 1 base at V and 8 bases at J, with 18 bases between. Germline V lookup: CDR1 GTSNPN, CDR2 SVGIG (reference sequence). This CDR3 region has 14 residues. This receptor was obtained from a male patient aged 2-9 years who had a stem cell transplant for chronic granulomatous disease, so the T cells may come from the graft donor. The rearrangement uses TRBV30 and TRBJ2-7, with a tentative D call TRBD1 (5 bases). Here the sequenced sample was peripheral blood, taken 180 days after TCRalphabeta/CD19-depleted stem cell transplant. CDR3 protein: CAWSDGALASKQYF. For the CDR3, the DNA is TGTGCCTGGAGTGATGGGGCGCTTGCTAGTAAGCAGTACTTC.